A selection of T cell receptor beta chains follows, all from one sample in a study of T-cell reconstitution after alpha-beta-depleted transplantation in children. TCRdb redid the calling of the PCR reads with MiXCR, one entry per CDR3 protein. This table holds about 230,000 distinct CDR3 sequences, more than 7.5% found once. The specimen comprised PBMCs from the stem cell graft donor, sampled from the stem cell graft. These receptors were obtained from a human donor who donated a stem cell graft to a child with SCID. CDR3s include the opening cysteine and the closing phenylalanine or tryptophan. D genes are given only for firm matches. Part of the rows lack a size; the others show once, few, many or a class for expanded clones.

d_call: -; j_call: TRBJ1-1; cdr3_length: 12; v_call: TRBV3-1; clone_size: few; cdr3_aa: CASSPRGSGAFF; cdr3_nt: TGTGCCAGCAGCCCCAGGGGATCAGGAGCTTTCTTT
d_call: -; j_call: TRBJ2-2; cdr3_length: 13; v_call: TRBV20-1; clone_size: many; cdr3_aa: CSASQGTGGELFF; cdr3_nt: TGCAGTGCTAGCCAAGGGACCGGCGGGGAGCTGTTTTTT
d_call: TRBD1; j_call: TRBJ2-7; cdr3_length: 16; v_call: TRBV12-3/TRBV12-4; clone_size: many; cdr3_aa: CASSFSRGRVPYEQYF; cdr3_nt: TGTGCCAGCAGTTTTTCAAGGGGGCGCGTCCCCTACGAGCAGTACTTC
d_call: -; j_call: TRBJ2-5; cdr3_length: 13; v_call: TRBV5-6; clone_size: -; cdr3_aa: CTSSMGPRETQYF; cdr3_nt: TGTACCAGCAGCATGGGCCCTCGGGAGACCCAGTACTTC
d_call: -; j_call: TRBJ2-7; cdr3_length: 16; v_call: TRBV23-1; clone_size: -; cdr3_aa: CASSQKVYRSSYEQYF; cdr3_nt: TGCGCCAGCAGTCAAAAGGTTTACAGGAGCTCCTACGAGCAGTACTTC
d_call: TRBD1; j_call: TRBJ1-1; cdr3_length: 13; v_call: TRBV30; clone_size: few; cdr3_aa: CAQRPGGSLEAFF; cdr3_nt: TGTGCCCAGCGCCCAGGGGGATCCTTGGAAGCTTTCTTT
d_call: -; j_call: TRBJ1-6; cdr3_length: 13; v_call: TRBV6-6; clone_size: many; cdr3_aa: CASSQTSNSPLHF; cdr3_nt: TGTGCCAGCAGCCAGACTAGTAATTCACCCCTCCACTTT
d_call: -; j_call: TRBJ2-1; cdr3_length: 15; v_call: TRBV20-1; clone_size: many; cdr3_aa: CSARDGTRGDNEQFF; cdr3_nt: TGCAGTGCTAGAGATGGCACCCGCGGGGACAATGAGCAGTTCTTC
d_call: -; j_call: TRBJ1-1; cdr3_length: 16; v_call: TRBV5-1; clone_size: many; cdr3_aa: CASSLGSYQGVPEAFF; cdr3_nt: TGCGCCAGCAGCTTGGGGTCATACCAGGGTGTTCCTGAAGCTTTCTTT
d_call: TRBD2; j_call: TRBJ2-7; cdr3_length: 13; v_call: TRBV29-1; clone_size: many; cdr3_aa: CSVGGGTSYEQYF; cdr3_nt: TGCAGCGTTGGCGGGGGTACCTCCTACGAGCAGTACTTC
d_call: TRBD2; j_call: TRBJ2-3; cdr3_length: 14; v_call: TRBV7-2; clone_size: many; cdr3_aa: CASSFRGVTDTQYF; cdr3_nt: TGTGCCAGCAGTTTTCGGGGGGTCACAGATACGCAGTATTTT
d_call: -; j_call: TRBJ1-2; cdr3_length: 17; v_call: TRBV5-1; clone_size: many; cdr3_aa: CASSLDVNWGPNYGYTF; cdr3_nt: TGCGCCAGCAGCTTGGACGTAAATTGGGGGCCGAACTATGGCTACACCTTC
d_call: TRBD1; j_call: TRBJ1-5; cdr3_length: 15; v_call: TRBV5-1; clone_size: many; cdr3_aa: CASSGTGDSNQPQHF; cdr3_nt: TGCGCCAGCAGTGGGACAGGAGATAGCAATCAGCCCCAGCATTTT
d_call: -; j_call: TRBJ1-2; cdr3_length: 14; v_call: TRBV5-1; clone_size: many; cdr3_aa: CASSLNQGSYGYTF; cdr3_nt: TGCGCCAGCAGCTTAAACCAGGGATCCTATGGCTACACCTTC
d_call: -; j_call: TRBJ2-5; cdr3_length: 13; v_call: TRBV29-1; clone_size: many; cdr3_aa: CSVGDRYQETQYF; cdr3_nt: TGCAGCGTTGGAGACAGGTACCAAGAGACCCAGTACTTC
d_call: TRBD2; j_call: TRBJ2-5; cdr3_length: 15; v_call: TRBV27; clone_size: many; cdr3_aa: CASTSSGGAKETQYF; cdr3_nt: TGTGCCAGCACCTCTAGCGGGGGGGCAAAAGAGACCCAGTACTTC
d_call: TRBD1; j_call: TRBJ2-1; cdr3_length: 19; v_call: TRBV11-2; clone_size: once; cdr3_aa: CASSLVFGRQGFRSDEQFF; cdr3_nt: TGTGCCAGCAGCTTAGTATTCGGGCGACAGGGGTTTCGATCCGATGAGCAGTTCTTC
d_call: TRBD2; j_call: TRBJ2-3; cdr3_length: 14; v_call: TRBV20-1; clone_size: many; cdr3_aa: CSAATSGATDTQYF; cdr3_nt: TGCAGTGCTGCGACTAGCGGGGCAACAGATACGCAGTATTTT
d_call: -; j_call: TRBJ1-5; cdr3_length: 15; v_call: TRBV28; clone_size: many; cdr3_aa: CASSFGGRYNQPQHF; cdr3_nt: TGTGCCAGCAGTTTCGGGGGGAGGTACAATCAGCCCCAGCATTTT
d_call: -; j_call: TRBJ2-1; cdr3_length: 15; v_call: TRBV7-2; clone_size: many; cdr3_aa: CASSRRVSSYNEQFF; cdr3_nt: TGTGCCAGCAGCCGCCGGGTGAGCTCCTACAATGAGCAGTTCTTC
d_call: TRBD1; j_call: TRBJ2-1; cdr3_length: 14; v_call: TRBV20-1; clone_size: many; cdr3_aa: CSAGGQAPNNEQFF; cdr3_nt: TGCAGTGCTGGGGGACAGGCCCCGAACAATGAGCAGTTCTTC
d_call: -; j_call: TRBJ1-1; cdr3_length: 15; v_call: TRBV5-1; clone_size: many; cdr3_aa: CASSAVGVVSTEAFF; cdr3_nt: TGCGCCAGCAGCGCTGTTGGGGTCGTAAGCACTGAAGCTTTCTTT
d_call: -; j_call: TRBJ2-5; cdr3_length: 14; v_call: TRBV5-5; clone_size: many; cdr3_aa: CASSLVSYDETQYF; cdr3_nt: TGTGCCAGCAGCTTGGTGTCTTACGACGAGACCCAGTACTTC
d_call: -; j_call: TRBJ1-1; cdr3_length: 12; v_call: TRBV12-3/TRBV12-4; clone_size: many; cdr3_aa: CASSLLNTEAFF; cdr3_nt: TGTGCCAGCAGTTTACTGAACACTGAAGCTTTCTTT
d_call: -; j_call: TRBJ2-3; cdr3_length: 15; v_call: TRBV5-1; clone_size: many; cdr3_aa: CASSGGNSWTDTQYF; cdr3_nt: TGCGCCAGCAGCGGTGGGAACTCTTGGACAGATACGCAGTATTTT
d_call: TRBD1; j_call: TRBJ2-4; cdr3_length: 16; v_call: TRBV4-3; clone_size: few; cdr3_aa: CASSQQGAGAKNIQYF; cdr3_nt: TGCGCCAGCAGCCAACAGGGGGCGGGGGCCAAAAACATTCAGTACTTC
d_call: -; j_call: TRBJ2-1; cdr3_length: 15; v_call: TRBV15; clone_size: many; cdr3_aa: CATSRDGRSYNEQFF; cdr3_nt: TGTGCCACCAGCAGAGATGGTAGATCTTACAATGAGCAGTTCTTC
d_call: TRBD2; j_call: TRBJ2-1; cdr3_length: 15; v_call: TRBV5-1; clone_size: -; cdr3_aa: CASSLGSSGHNEQFF; cdr3_nt: TGCGCCAGCAGCTTGGGGTCTAGCGGGCACAATGAGCAGTTCTTC
d_call: -; j_call: TRBJ1-3; cdr3_length: 15; v_call: TRBV7-6; clone_size: many; cdr3_aa: CASGMGPILGNTIYF; cdr3_nt: TGTGCCAGCGGGATGGGGCCGATACTTGGAAACACCATATATTTT
d_call: TRBD1; j_call: TRBJ2-7; cdr3_length: 13; v_call: TRBV20-1; clone_size: many; cdr3_aa: CSGLTGSPYEQYF; cdr3_nt: TGCAGTGGATTGACAGGGTCGCCCTACGAGCAGTACTTC
d_call: -; j_call: TRBJ2-2; cdr3_length: 16; v_call: TRBV3-1; clone_size: many; cdr3_aa: CASSQDRRVNTGELFF; cdr3_nt: TGTGCCAGCAGCCAAGACCGAAGGGTTAACACCGGGGAGCTGTTTTTT
d_call: -; j_call: TRBJ1-1; cdr3_length: 15; v_call: TRBV7-2; clone_size: many; cdr3_aa: CASSEGPQPSTEAFF; cdr3_nt: TGTGCCAGCAGCGAAGGACCGCAGCCGTCCACTGAAGCTTTCTTT
d_call: -; j_call: TRBJ2-4; cdr3_length: 13; v_call: TRBV6-2/TRBV6-3; clone_size: many; cdr3_aa: CASAGLAKNIQYF; cdr3_nt: TGTGCCAGCGCGGGGTTAGCCAAAAACATTCAGTACTTC
d_call: -; j_call: TRBJ2-3; cdr3_length: 12; v_call: TRBV20-1; clone_size: many; cdr3_aa: CSVLGRPDTQYF; cdr3_nt: TGCAGTGTTTTGGGGAGGCCAGATACGCAGTATTTT
d_call: -; j_call: TRBJ2-5; cdr3_length: 17; v_call: TRBV5-5; clone_size: many; cdr3_aa: CASSRLPEGEFTETQYF; cdr3_nt: TGTGCCAGCAGCCGACTTCCCGAGGGGGAATTTACAGAGACCCAGTACTTC
d_call: -; j_call: TRBJ1-2; cdr3_length: 12; v_call: TRBV28; clone_size: -; cdr3_aa: CASTFKAKGYTF; cdr3_nt: TGTGCCAGCACATTCAAAGCGAAGGGCTACACCTTC
d_call: -; j_call: TRBJ2-3; cdr3_length: 15; v_call: TRBV5-5; clone_size: many; cdr3_aa: CASSLLQGRTDTQYF; cdr3_nt: TGTGCCAGCAGCTTGTTACAGGGCAGGACAGATACGCAGTATTTT
d_call: -; j_call: TRBJ2-2; cdr3_length: 15; v_call: TRBV5-1; clone_size: many; cdr3_aa: CASSLATRSTGELFF; cdr3_nt: TGCGCCAGCAGCTTGGCCACGAGGTCCACCGGGGAGCTGTTTTTT
d_call: -; j_call: TRBJ2-7; cdr3_length: 13; v_call: TRBV5-1; clone_size: many; cdr3_aa: CASSDYRSYEQYF; cdr3_nt: TGCGCCAGCAGCGATTACAGGTCCTACGAGCAGTACTTC
d_call: TRBD2; j_call: TRBJ2-5; cdr3_length: 16; v_call: TRBV4-2; clone_size: once; cdr3_aa: CASSQWTSGIQETRYF; cdr3_nt: TGTGCCAGCAGCCAATGGACTAGCGGGATCCAAGAGACCCGGTACTTC
d_call: -; j_call: TRBJ1-4; cdr3_length: 16; v_call: TRBV28; clone_size: -; cdr3_aa: CASSPSWGGGGEKLFF; cdr3_nt: TGTGCCAGCAGTCCATCCTGGGGGGGTGGAGGCGAAAAACTGTTTTTT
d_call: -; j_call: TRBJ2-2; cdr3_length: 15; v_call: TRBV12-3/TRBV12-4; clone_size: once; cdr3_aa: CASSLGSARGGELFF; cdr3_nt: TGTGCCAGCAGTTTGGGCAGCGCTAGGGGCGGGGAGCTGTTTTTT
d_call: TRBD2; j_call: TRBJ2-3; cdr3_length: 15; v_call: TRBV20-1; clone_size: -; cdr3_aa: CSAGTSGGFTDTQYF; cdr3_nt: TGCAGTGCCGGGACTAGCGGGGGATTCACAGATACGCAGTATTTT
d_call: -; j_call: TRBJ2-7; cdr3_length: 12; v_call: TRBV5-5; clone_size: -; cdr3_aa: CASSLNHYEQYF; cdr3_nt: TGTGCCAGCAGCTTGAATCATTACGAGCAGTACTTC
d_call: -; j_call: TRBJ1-1; cdr3_length: 15; v_call: TRBV5-6; clone_size: many; cdr3_aa: CASSVRIGRDTEAFF; cdr3_nt: TGTGCCAGCAGCGTGAGGATAGGAAGGGACACTGAAGCTTTCTTT
d_call: -; j_call: TRBJ2-3; cdr3_length: 12; v_call: TRBV7-9; clone_size: many; cdr3_aa: CASTERTDTQYF; cdr3_nt: TGTGCCAGCACCGAGCGCACAGATACGCAGTATTTT
d_call: -; j_call: TRBJ1-5; cdr3_length: 15; v_call: TRBV19; clone_size: -; cdr3_aa: CASSPGAHSNQPQHF; cdr3_nt: TGTGCCAGTAGCCCCGGGGCCCATAGCAATCAGCCCCAGCATTTT